The source of this T cell receptor beta chain is a study of CD8+ T cells in alopecia areata. Study at large: The study gave treated patients oral tofacitinib at 5 to 10 mg twice daily. For 6 to 18 months, tofacitinib was taken, and 6 months off drug followed.

Germline CDR1 reads MNHNS; CDR2 reads SASEGT. Trimming cost V 8 bases and J 7 bases, with 8 bases left between them. The CDR3 is 10 amino acids. RNA was isolated and reverse transcribed to cDNA, the sequencing template. Only in-frame clones appear in the TCRdb table, and some are missing; sequencing was by immunoSEQ multiplex PCR. Of approximately 140,000 clones detected, about 86% appear once; the ten largest clones hold approximately 13%. Treatment of the sample: oral pan-JAK inhibitor, 5-10 mg twice daily. The material was CD8+ T cells sorted from blood, obtained at week 4, from a patient treated with tofacitinib. This sequence was found in a human donor with alopecia areata. The V call is TRBV6-1, the J call TRBJ1-2; D ambiguous. CDR3 amino acids: CASWPCGYTF. CDR3 DNA sequence: TGTGCCAGCTGGCCGTGTGGCTACACCTTC.